This T cell receptor beta chain was documented in a study of synovial regulatory T cells in juvenile arthritis. Overall study results and limits: Inflammation-associated Treg cells in blood had less TCR diversity than the remaining blood Treg cells.

A remark on this clone: Its antigen remains unknown.

The length of the CDR3 is 14 residues. There is no recorded DNA. CDR1 is SNHLY and CDR2 is FYNNEI in the germline V gene. Data came from immunoSEQ multiplex PCR; TCRdb stores just in-frame clones and leaves some out. Listed are around 9,600 clones; over 2% falls within the top ten. The sequence was collected from a donor aged 2-35 years with juvenile idiopathic arthritis. The chain employs TRBV2 and TRBJ2-3; TCRdb proposes TRBD2, but this gene call is untestable without DNA. Source material: Treg cells from blood. As for subset: remaining (HLA-DR-negative) circulating blood Treg cells. The chain's CDR3 is CASRGLAATDTQYF.